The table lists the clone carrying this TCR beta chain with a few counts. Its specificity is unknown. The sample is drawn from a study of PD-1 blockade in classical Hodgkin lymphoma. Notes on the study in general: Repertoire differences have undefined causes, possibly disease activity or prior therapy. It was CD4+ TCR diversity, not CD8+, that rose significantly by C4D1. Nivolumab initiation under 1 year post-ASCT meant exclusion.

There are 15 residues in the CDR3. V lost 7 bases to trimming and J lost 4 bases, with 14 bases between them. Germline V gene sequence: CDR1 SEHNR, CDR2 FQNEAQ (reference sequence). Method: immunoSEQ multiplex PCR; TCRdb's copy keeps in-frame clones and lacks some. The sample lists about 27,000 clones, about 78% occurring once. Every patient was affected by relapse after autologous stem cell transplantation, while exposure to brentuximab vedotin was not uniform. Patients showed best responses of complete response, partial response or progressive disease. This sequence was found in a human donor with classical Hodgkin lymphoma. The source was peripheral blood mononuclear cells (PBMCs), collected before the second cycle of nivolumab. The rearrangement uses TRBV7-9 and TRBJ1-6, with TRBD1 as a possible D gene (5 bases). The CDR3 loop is CASTEAGTYNSPLHF. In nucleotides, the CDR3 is TGTGCCAGCACAGAAGCCGGGACTTATAATTCACCCCTCCACTTT.